These 31 T cell receptor beta chains came from one sample sequenced in a study of regulatory T cells in long-lasting Graves disease (dated by TCRdb to about 2021). The sample's time point label, decoded: newly diagnosed GD, antithyroid drugs for less than 3 months. For both TCR sequencing and RNA sequencing, RNA was extracted from PBMCs using TRIzol. The library relied on multiplex PCR. The sequencer listed for this sample is Illumina HiSeq 4000. TCR beta libraries were built with iRepertoire HTBI primers and Arm-PCR amplification of CDR3 regions. The public reads were reanalyzed by TCRdb: fastp trimming at Q25, MiXCR alignment, in-frame beta chains only. Every CDR3 protein is listed once, alongside the most common genes and DNA of its rows. For this sample there are hundreds of thousands of distinct CDR3 sequences; approximately 15% appear just once. Clones ranked in the top ten supply around a sixth of the sample.

These data also formed part of another study, on T cells in Graves' hyperthyroidism and ophthalmopathy.

The sequenced sample was peripheral blood mononuclear cells (PBMCs), obtained at new diagnosis, from a patient treated with antithyroid drugs. Receptors were obtained from a woman under 40 with Graves disease. Donor details come from another sample of the same person, matched by shared clones.

This clonotype was seen many times. The chain links TRBV7-2 to TRBJ1-2; 10 positions match TRBD1. Germline V gene lookup returns CDR1 SGHTA and CDR2 FQGNSA. V dropped 1 base and J dropped 4; count of bases not matched to a gene: 3. This CDR3 is 15 amino acids long. The CDR3, as DNA: TGTGCCAGCAGCTTAGGGGACAGGGGAGGCTATGGCTACACCTTC. Amino acids: CASSLGDRGGYGYTF.

This sequence joins TRBV20-1 and TRBJ2-7, with a weak D call TRBD2 (6 bases). The germline V and J ends were trimmed by 0 bases and 7 bases, with 22 bases remaining between them. This CDR3 has 16 residues. Germline V gene sequence: CDR1 DFQATT, CDR2 SNEGSKA (reference sequence). CDR3 nucleotides: TGCAGTGCTAGAGATCCTCTAGCGCCCTCTGGATGGGAGCAGTACTTC. This gives the protein CSARDPLAPSGWEQYF.

This clonotype occurred many times. V and J are TRBV28 and TRBJ1-1, with D perhaps TRBD1 (5 bases). The CDR3 extends over 15 amino acids. The germline V gene has CDR1 MDHEN and CDR2 SYDVKM. The V gene lost 6 bases and the J gene lost 0 bases, with 14 bases spanning the gap. CDR3 in amino acids: CASRLRDVMNTEAFF. In DNA, the CDR3 is TGTGCCAGCAGACTCAGGGACGTTATGAACACTGAAGCTTTCTTT.

The CDR3 sequence is CASSWSRDGLHGYTF. The CDR3 DNA reads as TGCGCCAGCAGCTGGTCCCGGGACGGGCTTCATGGCTACACCTTC. V and J are TRBV5-1 and TRBJ1-2, with D perhaps matching TRBD1 (5 bases). Trimming shortened V by 3 bases and J by 6 bases, and 18 bases separated the two germline ends. CDR3 length equals 15 residues. CDR1 is SGHRS, CDR2 YFSETQ, per germline.

This clonotype was recorded a few times. V is TRBV9 and J is TRBJ1-1; tentative D call: TRBD1 (5 bases). This CDR3 region has 14 residues. Germline V CDR1 and CDR2: SGDLS, YYNGEE. Trimming took off 0 bases at V and 10 bases at J, with 16 bases between the two ends. The CDR3 DNA follows: TGTGCCAGCAGCGTAGGGCTAGGGACCCAGGGAGCTTTCTTT. It encodes CASSVGLGTQGAFF.

This clonotype was observed at least ten times. The chain employs TRBV7-9 and TRBJ2-5, with 7 positions matching TRBD1. Germline V gives CDR1 SEHNR, CDR2 FQNEAQ (reference sequence). The CDR3 runs to 13 residues. The J segment lost 4 bases and the V segment lost 3 bases, leaving 2 bases of the junction unmatched. CDR3: CASSFSGGETQYF. The CDR3 DNA reads TGTGCCAGCAGCTTCTCAGGGGGAGAGACCCAGTACTTC.

This clonotype occurred a few times. Mismatch with germline at one junction end may stem from a read error. The chain couples TRBV5-1 to TRBJ2-7; 9 positions match TRBD2. The CDR3 has 16 amino acids. The germline CDR1 and CDR2 sequences are SGHRS and YFSETQ. The CDR3 protein is CASSYGYSGSSCEQYF. CDR3 coding DNA: TGCGCCAGCAGCTATGGGTATAGCGGGAGCTCCTGCGAGCAGTACTTC.

The table lists this clonotype with many counts. The CDR3 nucleotides read TGTGCCAGCTGCCGGGACTTGGGGCAGAGCGAGCAGTACTTC. Translating it yields CASCRDLGQSEQYF. The chain carries TRBV12-3 or TRBV12-4 and TRBJ2-7; perhaps TRBD2 as D (6 bases). This CDR3 comprises 14 residues. The V end lost 8 bases, the J end lost 6 bases, and 20 bases lay between the germline ends.

This clonotype was counted many times. The gene calls are TRBV6-9 and TRBJ2-5; TRBD2 is a possible D gene (7 bases). The CDR3 contains 15 residues. Germline V gene data show CDR1 as MNHGY and CDR2 as SVAAGI. V was pared by 4 bases and J by 1 base, with 13 bases between. Here the CDR3 reads CASSSGGPGQETQYF. DNA for the CDR3: TGTGCCAGCAGTTCCGGGGGGCCGGGCCAAGAGACCCAGTACTTC.

This clonotype was seen a handful of times. The rearrangement uses TRBV9 and TRBJ1-5, with 9 bases identical to TRBD1. Germline V gene sequence: CDR1 SGDLS, CDR2 YYNGEE. CDR3 length: 16 amino acids. Trimming cost V 3 bases and J 7 bases; bases outside gene matches: 11. The CDR3 protein is CASSDGTGSLGQPQHF. The DNA of the CDR3 is TGTGCCAGCAGCGATGGGACAGGGTCCCTAGGGCAGCCCCAGCATTTT. The full variable domain, its missing parts supplied by reference TRBV9 and TRBJ1-5, is DSGVTQTPKHLITATGQRVTLRCSPRSGDLSVYWYQQSLDQGLQFLIQYYNGEERAKGNILERFSAQQFPDLHSELNLSSLELGDSALYFCASSDGTGSLGQPQHFGDGTRLSIL.

V usage is TRBV28 and J usage is TRBJ1-6, with a weak D call TRBD1 (6 bases). Looked up from germline, CDR1 is MDHEN and CDR2 is SYDVKM. V lost 5 bases and J 12 bases, leaving 17 bases between the germline ends. The CDR3 consists of 14 residues. The CDR3, as DNA: TGTGCCAGCAGTCCTCCGAGGGGGGTTCTACCCCTCCACTTT. This codes for CASSPPRGVLPLHF.

The V gene is TRBV4-1, the J gene TRBJ2-3, with D possibly matching TRBD2 (6 bases). Between the trimmed V and J ends, which lost 1 base and 3 bases, there was a span of 23 bases. Germline V lookup: CDR1 MGHRA, CDR2 YSYEKL. The CDR3 covers 19 residues. The CDR3 nucleotides are TGCGCCAGCAGCCAAGTGTCAGGGTTGCCGGGCGGGATGACAGATACGCAGTATTTT. Translating gives CASSQVSGLPGGMTDTQYF.

The chain couples TRBV7-9 to TRBJ1-3; D ambiguous. In germline, CDR1 is SEHNR, CDR2 FQNEAQ (reference sequence). This CDR3 contains 16 residues. The germline V and J ends were trimmed by 4 bases and 0 bases, with 13 bases remaining between them. The CDR3 loop is CASSSARAISGNTIYF. The CDR3, as DNA: TGTGCCAGCAGCTCAGCACGGGCCATCTCTGGAAACACCATATATTTT.

This chain joins TRBV10-2 and TRBJ2-1; 7 bases fit TRBD1. CDR1 and CDR2 (germline): WSHSY, SAAADI. With 10 bases clipped from V and 6 bases from J, the junction kept 18 bases outside the gene matches. The CDR3 covers 16 residues. The CDR3 sequence is CATGVRIGGLGNEQFF. The CDR3 DNA reads as TGCGCCACCGGAGTAAGAATAGGGGGCTTGGGCAATGAGCAGTTCTTC.

The chain links TRBV10-3 to TRBJ1-1; the D gene is possibly TRBD1 (5 bases). Germline CDR1 is ENHRY and CDR2 is SYGVKD. The germline V and J ends were trimmed by 8 bases and 5 bases, with 9 bases remaining between them. The CDR3 spans 11 residues. This CDR3 is CAIRDVTEAFF. The CDR3 nucleotides are TGTGCCATCCGGGACGTAACTGAAGCTTTCTTT.

This clonotype was seen at least ten times. The chain recombines TRBV15 with TRBJ2-1, with TRBD2 matching over 12 bases. Germline assignment: CDR1 LNHNV and CDR2 YYDKDF (reference sequence). The CDR3 has 18 residues. Losses at the gene ends were 0 bases for V and 2 bases for J; bases not matched to a gene: 5. The CDR3 DNA reads as TGTGCCACCAGCAGAGAGGGCCTAGCGGGAGGGCCCTACAATGAGCAGTTCTTC. Its translation: CATSREGLAGGPYNEQFF.

The chain recombines TRBV6-1 with TRBJ2-7, with TRBD2 matching over 7 bases. This CDR3 has 16 amino acids. The ends lost 2 bases at V and 2 bases at J; junction bases unmatched: 9. CDR1 and CDR2 from the germline V gene are MNHNS and SASEGT. Here the CDR3 reads CASSEFVGGRTYEQYF. The CDR3 region has the DNA TGTGCCAGCAGTGAATTTGTGGGAGGGCGGACCTACGAGCAGTACTTC.

J is TRBJ2-3 and V is TRBV11-3; D is tentatively TRBD1 or TRBD2 (5 bases each). CDR1 is SGHNT and CDR2 is YENEEA in the germline V gene. The CDR3 sequence is 14 residues long. V shed 3 bases and J shed 7 bases, with 14 bases lying between them. Here the CDR3 reads CASSLDEGRNTQYF. CDR3 nucleotide sequence: TGTGCCAGCAGCTTGGATGAGGGGCGGAATACGCAGTATTTT.

This clonotype has ten or more counts. Here the CDR3 reads CASSGQQPGTDTQYF. The CDR3 bases are TGCGCCAGCAGCGGCCAACAGCCGGGCACAGATACGCAGTATTTT. The rearrangement uses TRBV5-1 and TRBJ2-3; D gene uncertain. Germline V gene data show CDR1 as SGHRS and CDR2 as YFSETQ. The CDR3 contains 15 residues. V gave up 4 bases and J gave up 1 base, with 13 bases separating them.

This clonotype showed up just a few times. The chain carries TRBV5-1 and TRBJ2-1; D remains unclear. The germline V and J ends were trimmed by 4 bases and 6 bases, with 17 bases remaining between them. The CDR3 extends over 15 amino acids. Germline loops: CDR1 SGHRS, CDR2 YFSETQ. The DNA for the CDR3 is TGCGCCAGCAGCAAACAGACTGAACCTAGCAATGAGCAGTTCTTC. This encodes CASSKQTEPSNEQFF. Based on the CDR3 plus reference TRBV5-1 and TRBJ2-1, the full variable domain is KAGVTQTPRYLIKTRGQQVTLSCSPISGHRSVSWYQQTPGQGLQFLFEYFSETQRNKGNFPGRFSGRQFSNSRSEMNVSTLELGDSALYLCASSKQTEPSNEQFFGPGTRLTVL.

This clonotype was recorded at least ten times. The gene calls are TRBV24-1 and TRBJ1-1; the D gene is possibly TRBD1 (5 bases). The V end lost 6 bases, the J end lost 1 base, and 8 bases lay between the germline ends. Germline-derived CDR1 and CDR2 are KGHDR and SFDVKD. CDR3 size: 13 residues. The CDR3 nucleotides are TGTGCCACCAGTCCAACAGGGAACACTGAAGCTTTCTTT. This encodes CATSPTGNTEAFF.

This clonotype was seen ten or more times. The chain couples TRBV6-1 to TRBJ1-5, with TRBD1 matching over 10 bases. Germline values: CDR1 MNHNS, CDR2 SASEGT. This CDR3 has 16 residues. V trimming: 5 bases; J trimming: 5 bases; junction bases outside the gene matches: 9. The CDR3 reads CASSPGTGVNYQPQHF. DNA of the CDR3: TGTGCCAGCAGTCCCGGGACAGGGGTGAATTATCAGCCCCAGCATTTT.

In this sample, this clonotype turned up a few times. The CDR3 protein is CASSVSGAGGYTF. The CDR3 nucleotides are TGTGCCAGCAGTGTGTCAGGGGCGGGAGGCTACACCTTC. J is TRBJ1-2 and V is TRBV2; a possible D gene is TRBD1 (6 bases). V was pared by 4 bases and J by 8 bases, with 14 bases between. The CDR3 extends over 13 amino acids. CDR1 and CDR2 from the germline V gene are SNHLY and FYNNEI.

This clonotype has ten or more counts. V and J are TRBV28 and TRBJ2-7; D may match TRBD1 or TRBD2 (5 bases each). This CDR3 spans 13 amino acids. CDR1 is MDHEN and CDR2 is SYDVKM in the germline V gene. V was shortened by 8 bases and J by 2 bases, with 13 bases between the two germline ends. CDR3 in DNA: TGTGCCAGCGCCGGGACCTTCGCCTACGAGCAGTACTTC. Amino acids: CASAGTFAYEQYF.

This clonotype showed up many times. In DNA form, the CDR3 reads TGTGCCAGTCAGGGGACCGTAAATTCACCCCTCCACTTT. This codes for CASQGTVNSPLHF. The chain employs TRBV19 and TRBJ1-6, with D tentatively TRBD1 (6 bases). This CDR3 spans 13 amino acids. CDR1 and CDR2 from the germline V gene are LNHDA and SQIVND (reference sequence). The germline V and J ends were trimmed by 8 bases and 7 bases, with 12 bases remaining between them.

This clonotype appeared a few times. V usage is TRBV19 and J usage is TRBJ2-7; 7 bases align to TRBD2. The CDR3 contains 14 residues. V shed 3 bases and J 3 bases; nucleotides not matched to a gene: 5. In germline, CDR1 is LNHDA, CDR2 SQIVND (reference sequence). In DNA, the CDR3 is TGTGCCAGTAGTATTGGTCCGGGGGGCTACGAGCAGTACTTC. Protein: CASSIGPGGYEQYF.

In its sample, this clonotype was seen many times. The chain joins TRBV7-9 to TRBJ2-7; TRBD2 matches at 10 bases. CDR3 length: 12 amino acids. Trimming cost V 1 base and J 13 bases; bases outside gene matches: 4. Looked up from germline, CDR1 is SEHNR and CDR2 is FQNEAQ (reference sequence). The CDR3 sequence is CASSLGAGGPYF. Written as DNA, the CDR3 is TGTGCCAGCAGCTTAGGAGCGGGAGGGCCCTACTTC.

This chain uses TRBV15 with TRBJ1-4; 7 bases map to TRBD1. This CDR3 has 15 residues. J lost 10 bases, V lost 5 bases, and 13 bases had no gene match. Germline V gene data show CDR1 as LNHNV and CDR2 as YYDKDF (reference sequence). The CDR3 sequence: CATSAGQPSIGKLFF. The CDR3 DNA sequence: TGTGCCACCAGCGCGGGACAGCCTTCGATCGGAAAACTGTTTTTT.

This clonotype was recorded at least ten times. The J gene is TRBJ1-2, the V gene TRBV18; D gene unclear. There are 13 residues in the CDR3. The germline V gene encodes CDR1 KGHSH and CDR2 LQKENI. Trimming cost V 0 bases and J 7 bases, with 9 bases left between them. CDR3 sequence: CASSPPHDGGYTF. For the CDR3, the DNA is TGTGCCAGCTCACCACCCCACGACGGTGGCTACACCTTC.

This clonotype has a count of ten or more. The V gene is TRBV20-1, the J gene TRBJ2-7, with 10 bases fitting TRBD2. The germline V gene encodes CDR1 DFQATT and CDR2 SNEGSKA (reference sequence). With 5 bases clipped from V and 2 bases from J, the junction kept 6 bases outside the gene matches. The CDR3 runs 14 residues. The CDR3: CSARKAGGTYEQYF. The CDR3 nucleotides read TGCAGTGCTCGGAAAGCGGGGGGGACCTACGAGCAGTACTTC.

The chain is built from TRBV11-1 and TRBJ2-1; weak D call: TRBD1 (6 bases). The DNA end is a closer match to TRBJ2-3, so the J assignment may be wrong. Germline CDR1 and CDR2: SGHAT and FQDESV (reference sequence). This CDR3 comprises 15 residues. The chain's CDR3 is CASSLDRLSTGAQYF. CDR3 in DNA: TGTGCCAGCAGCCTCGACAGGCTAAGCACAGGTGCGCAGTATTTT.